Listed below are T cell receptor beta chains from one sample, sequenced in a study of shared clonotypes between healthy human individuals. The protocol was immunoSEQ multiplex PCR, while the TCRdb copy is restricted to in-frame clones and leaves out a portion. The repertoire holds over a million clones, with roughly 80% as singletons. Sample: memory CD4+ T cells sorted from blood. These receptors came from a man between 18 and 29 years old in good health. The CDR3 runs from the conserved cysteine through the conserved F or W. D genes are given only for firm matches. Size is stated for part of the rows, as once, few or many counts, or as a class when the clone is expanded.

v_call	clone_size	d_call	j_call	cdr3_nt	cdr3_aa
TRBV15	-	-	TRBJ1-3	TGTGCCACCAGCCCCCGACGGGGGAGCTCTGGAAACACCATATATTTT	CATSPRRGSSGNTIYF
TRBV27	-	-	TRBJ1-3	TGTGCCAGCAGTTCGGGGGTCGGAAACACCATATATTTT	CASSSGVGNTIYF
TRBV7-3	-	TRBD2	TRBJ2-5	TGTGCCAGCAGCATCGGGACTAGCGGGGGAGCGACCCAGTACTTC	CASSIGTSGGATQYF
TRBV6-1	few	TRBD1	TRBJ1-2	TGTGCCAGCAGCGACACAGGGGGGGCCGGCTATGGCTACACCTTC	CASSDTGGAGYGYTF
TRBV2	-	-	TRBJ2-1	TGTGCCAGCAGTGAGTGGGGGGCCGGGGAGAGCTCCTACAATGAGCAGTTCTTC	CASSEWGAGESSYNEQFF
TRBV7-2	-	TRBD1	TRBJ1-1	TGTGCCAGCAGCTCAAGTGACAGGGGAAGGACTGAAGCTTTCTTT	CASSSSDRGRTEAFF
TRBV5-4	-	-	TRBJ2-6	TGTGCCAGCAGCTTGGGAGGCTCCGGGGCCAACGTCCTGACTTTC	CASSLGGSGANVLTF
TRBV19	once	-	TRBJ2-5	TGTGCCAGTAGTGACGGACAGCAAGAGACCCAGTACTTC	CASSDGQQETQYF
TRBV6-1	-	TRBD1	TRBJ1-3	TGTGCCAGCACTTCGGACAGGAGCTCTGGAAACACCATATATTTT	CASTSDRSSGNTIYF
TRBV5-6	-	-	TRBJ1-5	TGTGCCAGCAGCGCGGAAGGACTTTCCCAGCATTTT	CASSAEGLSQHF
TRBV4-1	-	-	TRBJ1-6	TGCGCCAGCAGCCTCCTAGAGCACGGGGATAATTCACCCCTCCACTTT	CASSLLEHGDNSPLHF
TRBV7-2	few	TRBD2	TRBJ2-7	TGTGCCAGCAGCAACGGGACTAGCTCCTACGAGCAGTACTTC	CASSNGTSSYEQYF
TRBV7-2	-	TRBD1	TRBJ1-3	TGTGCCAGCAGCTTGGGACAGGGGGCTCGCTCTGGAAACACCATATATTTT	CASSLGQGARSGNTIYF
TRBV4-1	-	-	TRBJ1-6	TGCGCCAGCAGCCACGAACGTGGGATTATGAATTCACCCCTCCACTTT	CASSHERGIMNSPLHF
TRBV5-6	-	-	TRBJ1-2	TGTGCCAGCAGCTTGAACACGAACTATGGCTACACCTTC	CASSLNTNYGYTF
TRBV6-1	-	-	TRBJ1-2	TGTGCCAGCAGTGAATCGCGGCCTGCTAACTATGGCTACACCTTC	CASSESRPANYGYTF
TRBV7-2	few	-	TRBJ1-1	TGTGCCAGCAGCTTAGTTCCCATGAACACTGAAGCTTTCTTT	CASSLVPMNTEAFF
TRBV6-5	-	-	TRBJ2-6	TGTGCCAGCAGTTACTCGATGAGGACTGGGGCCAACGTCCTGACTTTC	CASSYSMRTGANVLTF
TRBV18	-	-	TRBJ2-3	TGTGCCAGCTCACCACCGAGGCCAGATACGCAGTATTTT	CASSPPRPDTQYF
TRBV20-1	-	-	TRBJ2-1	TGCAGTGCAAACAGGGAAAATGAGCAGTTCTTC	CSANRENEQFF
TRBV7-2	-	-	TRBJ2-5	TGTGCCAGCAGCTTATGGGACTTGGAGACCCAGTACTTC	CASSLWDLETQYF
TRBV21-1	-	-	TRBJ1-6	TGTGCCAGCAGCAAATCTAGGGCGCGAGGGGGATCACCCCTCCACTTT	CASSKSRARGGSPLHF
TRBV7-9	-	-	TRBJ1-5	TGTGCCAGCCAACGTGGGGGCGCAGACAATCAGCCCCAGCATTTT	CASQRGGADNQPQHF
TRBV6-1	once	-	TRBJ2-3	TGTGCCAGCGCGGTTATTCCTCATAGCACAGATACGCAGTATTTT	CASAVIPHSTDTQYF
TRBV11-3	-	-	TRBJ2-2	TGTGCCAGCAGCTTAACGGCGAACACCGGGGAGCTGTTTTTT	CASSLTANTGELFF
TRBV10-2	few	TRBD1	TRBJ1-3	TGCGCCTCCCAATCAGGGGGATCCTTCTCTGGAAACACCATATATTTT	CASQSGGSFSGNTIYF
TRBV7-2	-	TRBD2	TRBJ2-7	TGTGCCAGCAGCTCGACTAGCGGGACGGGAGAGCAGTACTTC	CASSSTSGTGEQYF
TRBV5-4	-	-	TRBJ2-5	TGTGCCAGCAGCTTGGTCGGGGTAAAGGGGGAGACCCAGTACTTC	CASSLVGVKGETQYF
TRBV5-6	once	TRBD1	TRBJ1-2	TGTGCCAGCAGCCGACAGGGTAGTGGCTACACCTTC	CASSRQGSGYTF
TRBV6-5	-	-	TRBJ2-1	TGTGCCAGCATTCCAAATCAGGGGAGTGAGCAGTTCTTC	CASIPNQGSEQFF
TRBV6-1	-	-	TRBJ1-6	TGTGCCAGCAGTAATAAACAGGGCGGGAATTCACCCCTCCACTTT	CASSNKQGGNSPLHF